This T cell receptor (beta chain) was sequenced for a study of T cell repertoires in cytomegalovirus infection. V lost 0 bases and J lost 4, with 12 bases in between. The germline V gene encodes CDR1 LGHNA and CDR2 YSLEER. The CDR3 is made up of 15 amino acids. Study conclusions and caveats: CMV-specific TCR beta clonotypes restricted by HLA-C were the ones dominating the ex vivo response.

TCRdb processed the reads anew with MiXCR; each CDR3 protein has one entry. Of some 940,000 distinct CDR3 sequences listed, around 30% are singletons. With regard to this clonotype: Its antigen is as yet unknown.

This rearrangement joins TRBV4-3 to TRBJ1-1; TRBD1 might be the D (5 bases). The material was cultured CD8+ T cells from PBMCs, obtained from culture after CMV antigen stimulation. This clonotype was obtained from a human donor in good health (CMV status not recorded). Some clones in this sample may be carry-over from other donors' samples. CDR3 sequence: CASSQDSGWITEAFF. CDR3 nucleotide sequence: TGCGCCAGCAGCCAAGATTCAGGGTGGATCACTGAAGCTTTCTTT.